One sample yielded the 31 T cell receptor beta chains listed below, sequenced in a study of T cells in Graves' hyperthyroidism and ophthalmopathy. Amplification yielded TCR beta CDR3 regions, with RNA transcripts as the source. The HTBI primer set drove a first-round RT-PCR of the TCR CDR3. TCRdb itself ran the multiplex PCR reads through MiXCR, one entry per CDR3 protein. This sample has 300,000 to 400,000 distinct CDR3 sequences, with 20% to 25% found just once. Sequenced sample: blood. The receptors originated from a woman aged 45 to 65 with Graves' hyperthyroidism.

This clonotype has ten or more counts. The rearrangement joins TRBV7-8 to TRBJ2-1; 7 bases fit TRBD1. This CDR3 region has 16 residues. Trimming removed 5 bases from V and 6 bases from J; junction bases left unmatched: 13. Germline V lookup: CDR1 SGHVS, CDR2 FQNEAQ. The CDR3 DNA is TGTGCCAGCAGCCCATACAGGGGCACCTCACCCAATGAGCAGTTCTTC. The encoded protein is CASSPYRGTSPNEQFF.

This clonotype appeared a few times. The chain has TRBV28 and TRBJ2-5, with TRBD2 as a possible D gene (5 bases). This CDR3 contains 13 residues. V was trimmed by 7 bases and J by 1 base, leaving 10 bases between them. Germline assignment: CDR1 MDHEN and CDR2 SYDVKM. The DNA for the CDR3 is TGTGCCAGCAACGAGGGTATCCAAGAGACCCAGTACTTC. This codes for CASNEGIQETQYF.

This clonotype was recorded at least ten times. The chain couples TRBV29-1 to TRBJ2-3; D remains unclear. Germline V gene sequence: CDR1 SQVTM, CDR2 ANQGSEA. CDR3 size: 13 residues. Between the trimmed V and J ends, which lost 3 bases and 1 base, there was a span of 8 bases. CDR3 loop: CSVEFRGTDTQYF. The CDR3 DNA reads TGCAGCGTTGAGTTCCGGGGCACAGATACGCAGTATTTT.

The chain carries TRBV20-1 and TRBJ2-1; D ambiguous. This CDR3 spans 10 amino acids. Germline lookup yields CDR1 DFQATT and CDR2 SNEGSKA (reference sequence). Trimming removed 3 bases at V and 8 bases at J, with 5 bases between. This CDR3 is CSASIHEQFF. The CDR3 coding sequence is TGCAGTGCTAGTATCCATGAGCAGTTCTTC.

This clonotype was seen a single time. The chain recombines TRBV20-1 with TRBJ2-1, with 14 bases lining up with TRBD2. Germline loops: CDR1 DFQATT, CDR2 SNEGSKA (reference sequence). This CDR3 is 16 amino acids long. With 5 bases clipped from V and 2 bases from J, the junction kept 5 bases outside the gene matches. This chain's CDR3 is CSAGGTSGSAYNEQFF. In DNA, the CDR3 is TGCAGTGCTGGGGGGACTAGCGGGAGCGCCTACAATGAGCAGTTCTTC.

This clonotype was detected ten times or more. V and J are TRBV20-1 and TRBJ2-3; 7 bases fit TRBD2. Germline V gene sequence: CDR1 DFQATT, CDR2 SNEGSKA (reference sequence). The V segment lost 5 bases and the J segment 2 bases; nucleotides outside the gene matches: 7. This CDR3 region has 14 residues. The CDR3 protein is CSASLAVITDTQYF. DNA for the CDR3: TGCAGTGCTTCTCTAGCGGTGATCACAGATACGCAGTATTTT.

CDR3 sequence reads: CASSYSIGSRGTTDTQYF. The CDR3 DNA reads TGTGCCAGCAGTTACTCGATCGGTTCACGGGGGACCACAGATACGCAGTATTTT. The chain has TRBV6-5 and TRBJ2-3, with a tentative D call TRBD2 (6 bases). With 0 bases removed from V and 2 bases from J, the gap between germline ends came to 18 bases. Germline values: CDR1 MNHEY, CDR2 SVGAGI. The CDR3 is 18 amino acids.

This clonotype was recorded at least ten times. The chain has TRBV12-3 or TRBV12-4 and TRBJ2-7; unclear D gene. Between the trimmed V and J ends, which lost 3 bases and 1 base, there was a span of 16 bases. The CDR3 consists of 16 residues. The DNA of the CDR3 is TGTGCCAGCAGTTTTGGTTTAGTCCAGGTTTCCTACGAGCAGTACTTC. Translating it yields CASSFGLVQVSYEQYF.

V and J are TRBV20-1 and TRBJ2-7; possible D gene TRBD1, 5 bases. V lost 0 bases and J lost 0, with 12 bases in between. CDR1 and CDR2 from the germline V gene are DFQATT and SNEGSKA (reference sequence). There are 15 residues in the CDR3. The CDR3 nucleotides are TGCAGTGCTAGAGATCCTCAGGGAAGCTCCTACGAGCAGTACTTC. Protein sequence: CSARDPQGSSYEQYF.

This clonotype was recorded many times. The chain links TRBV29-1 to TRBJ1-1, with D perhaps TRBD1 (6 bases). The CDR3 has 14 residues. Germline CDR1 and CDR2: SQVTM and ANQGSEA. Trimming took 0 bases from V and 5 from J, leaving 13 bases between them. CDR3 sequence reads: CSVEDGNRETEAFF. Here the CDR3 DNA reads TGCAGCGTTGAAGATGGGAACAGGGAAACTGAAGCTTTCTTT.

This clonotype was observed a few times. This chain connects TRBV5-4 to TRBJ1-1; 11 bases map to TRBD1. J lost 13 bases, V lost 4 bases, and 12 bases had no gene match. CDR3 length: 14 residues. The germline V gene encodes CDR1 SGHNT and CDR2 YYREEE (reference sequence). CDR3: CASSLTLGQGAFFF. As DNA, the CDR3 is TGTGCCAGCAGCCTGACTTTAGGACAGGGGGCATTTTTCTTT.

The gene calls are TRBV7-8 and TRBJ1-5; 7 bases agree with TRBD1. The CDR3 is made up of 16 amino acids. The ends lost 1 base at V and 3 bases at J; junction bases unmatched: 6. The germline CDR1 and CDR2 sequences are SGHVS and FQNEAQ. The CDR3 region is CASSLGPGGNNQPQHF. CDR3 bases: TGTGCCAGCAGCTTAGGGCCAGGGGGAAACAATCAGCCCCAGCATTTT.

This chain links TRBV10-1 with TRBJ1-1; 8 bases agree with TRBD1. Germline loops: CDR1 WNHNN, CDR2 SYGVQD (reference sequence). V shed 6 bases, J shed 1 base, and the junction held 4 bases outside the gene matches. The CDR3 is 14 residues long. CDR3 coding DNA: TGCGCCAGCAGGCCGACAGGGGCGAACACTGAAGCTTTCTTT. This translates into CASRPTGANTEAFF.

This clonotype was seen once. This chain links TRBV27 with TRBJ1-5; perhaps TRBD1 as D (5 bases). This CDR3 region has 14 residues. V gave up 4 bases and J gave up 0 bases, with 7 bases separating them. Germline CDR1 MNHEY, CDR2 SMNVEV (reference sequence). CDR3 nucleotide sequence: TGTGCCAGCAGTTGGGGACGTAGCAATCAGCCCCAGCATTTT. Translation gives CASSWGRSNQPQHF.

The rearrangement joins TRBV15 to TRBJ1-2, with TRBD1 as a possible D gene (5 bases). Germline loops: CDR1 LNHNV, CDR2 YYDKDF (reference sequence). The CDR3 has 17 amino acids. The V end was cut by 0 bases, the J end by 0 bases, with 14 bases between. DNA of the CDR3: TGTGCCACCAGCAGAGATCATCACAGGAAAGCTAACTATGGCTACACCTTC. Its translation: CATSRDHHRKANYGYTF.

On this clonotype itself: A much larger clone lies a single base off, so this may be a read error. A read error is likely, as this CDR3 ends without the conserved phenylalanine or tryptophan. V and J are TRBV30 and TRBJ2-1; D possibly corresponds to TRBD1 (6 bases). The CDR3 contains 12 residues. Per germline, CDR1 GTSNPN and CDR2 SVGIG (reference sequence). V dropped 1 base and J dropped 8 bases, with 9 bases sitting between them. The CDR3 bases are TGTGCCTGGAGTGGGGGGCCTTATGAGCAGTTCCTC. Amino acid sequence: CAWSGGPYEQFL.

This clonotype occurred many times. The rearrangement joins TRBV6-1 to TRBJ1-6; 10 nucleotides align to TRBD1. Germline lookup yields CDR1 MNHNS and CDR2 SASEGT. V gave up 8 bases and J gave up 7 bases; unmatched junction bases: 8. The CDR3 is 15 residues long. The CDR3 loop is CASLMDRGINSPLHF. DNA for the CDR3: TGTGCCAGCCTAATGGACAGGGGGATCAATTCACCCCTCCACTTT.

This clonotype was counted ten times or more. At one end the junction does not follow the germline gene, possibly because of a read error. V usage is TRBV7-7 and J usage is TRBJ2-5; 14 nucleotides line up with TRBD2. Germline CDR1 SSHAT, CDR2 FNYEAQ (reference sequence). CDR3 length equals 16 residues. The CDR3 sequence: CASSLGLAGAGETQYF. CDR3 bases: TGTGCTAGCAGCTTGGGACTAGCGGGAGCAGGGGAGACCCAGTACTTC. The full variable domain, rest sourced from reference TRBV7-7 and TRBJ2-5, is GAGVSQSPRYKVTKRGQDVTLRCDPISSHATLYWYQQALGQGPEFLTYFNYEAQPDKSGLPSDRFSAERPEGSISTLTIQRTEQRDSAMYRCASSLGLAGAGETQYFGPGTRLLVL.

At least ten counts were recorded for this clonotype. The CDR3 reads CASSQERGGISYEQYF. The CDR3, as DNA: TGTGCCAGCAGCCAAGAGAGAGGGGGCATCTCCTACGAGCAGTACTTC. V and J are TRBV3-1 and TRBJ2-7; TRBD1 matches 7 bases. CDR1 and CDR2 from the germline V gene are LGHDT and YNNKEL (reference sequence). V lost 0 bases, J lost 0 bases, and 5 bases stayed unmatched. This CDR3 has 16 amino acids.

This chain connects TRBV4-2 to TRBJ2-3; no clear D. This CDR3 is 14 amino acids long. Trimming pared 0 bases from V and 2 bases from J, leaving 6 bases between. CDR1 LGHNA and CDR2 YNFKEQ come from the germline V gene. The CDR3 here is CASSQDLTTDTQYF. The DNA of the CDR3 is TGTGCCAGCAGCCAAGATCTAACCACAGATACGCAGTATTTT.

This clonotype came up many times. The rearrangement joins TRBV20-1 to TRBJ2-1; 10 nucleotides agree with TRBD2. Per the germline V gene, CDR1 is DFQATT and CDR2 is SNEGSKA (reference sequence). The junction had 6 bases not matched to a gene; V was cut back by 1 base and J by 9 bases. This CDR3 comprises 14 residues. CDR3 nucleotide sequence: TGCAGTGCTAGAGGGGCTAGCGGGAGAGGTGAGCAGTTCTTC. This codes for CSARGASGRGEQFF.

The chain employs TRBV5-6 and TRBJ1-1; D is ambiguous. The CDR3 consists of 14 residues. Germline CDR1 is SGHDT and CDR2 is YYEEEE. Trimming took off 2 bases at V and 6 bases at J, with 14 bases between the two ends. CDR3 in DNA: TGTGCCAGCAGCTTTACGAATCCATACTCTGAAGCTTTCTTT. Encoded protein: CASSFTNPYSEAFF.

The rearrangement joins TRBV10-3 to TRBJ2-2; TRBD1 is a possible D gene (6 bases). Germline CDR1 is ENHRY and CDR2 is SYGVKD. The CDR3 totals 15 residues. Between the trimmed V and J ends, which lost 3 bases and 2 bases, there was a span of 10 bases. The CDR3 loop is CAISDGRGNTGELFF. The DNA for the CDR3 is TGTGCCATCAGTGATGGCAGGGGCAACACCGGGGAGCTGTTTTTT.

This clonotype was seen ten or more times. The genes are TRBV7-9 and TRBJ2-5; 7 bases are a match to TRBD1. CDR3 size: 14 residues. Trimming cost V 1 base and J 5 bases; bases outside gene matches: 4. Germline V gene data show CDR1 as SEHNR and CDR2 as FQNEAQ (reference sequence). CDR3 nucleotides: TGTGCCAGCAGCTTAGGGGGGACAGCCGAGACCCAGTACTTC. Protein: CASSLGGTAETQYF.

At least ten counts were recorded for this clonotype. The V call is TRBV7-9, the J call TRBJ2-1, with no clear D. Trimming cost V 5 bases and J 3 bases, with 11 bases left between them. Germline V gives CDR1 SEHNR, CDR2 FQNEAQ (reference sequence). The CDR3 is 14 residues long. Written as DNA, the CDR3 is TGTGCCAGCAGCCTACCTTTTGGCTACAATGAGCAGTTCTTC. This codes for CASSLPFGYNEQFF.

This clonotype was seen repeatedly, ten times or more. The V call is TRBV28, the J call TRBJ1-5; a weak D match, TRBD1 (5 bases). The V gene's germline CDR1 is MDHEN and CDR2 SYDVKM. The V and J ends lost 4 bases and 7 bases respectively, with 14 bases between them. The CDR3 loop spans 14 amino acids. The CDR3 spells CASSYPQGLQPQHF. CDR3 in DNA: TGTGCCAGCAGTTACCCTCAGGGATTGCAGCCCCAGCATTTT. Together with reference TRBV28 and TRBJ1-5, the CDR3 gives the full variable domain: DVKVTQSSRYLVKRTGEKVFLECVQDMDHENMFWYRQDPGLGLRLIYFSYDVKMKEKGDIPEGYSVSREKKERFSLILESASTNQTSMYLCASSYPQGLQPQHFGDGTRLSIL.

For this clonotype: A much larger clone differs by one base, so this may be a read error. The V gene is TRBV20-1, the J gene TRBJ2-5; D is unclear. There are 14 residues in the CDR3. In germline, CDR1 is DFQATT, CDR2 SNEGSKA (reference sequence). V was cut by 3 bases and J by 0 bases, with 11 bases left in between. CDR3 DNA: TGCAGTGCTAGGCCGAGAGCGTACCAAGAGACCCAGTACTTC. Encoded protein: CSARPRAYQETQYF.

This clonotype came up a few times. The gene calls are TRBV4-1 and TRBJ1-2; D is uncertain. The length of the CDR3 is 14 residues. The germline CDR1 and CDR2 sequences are MGHRA and YSYEKL. Between the trimmed V and J ends, which lost 4 bases and 4 bases, there was a span of 13 bases. The CDR3 bases are TGCGCCAGCAGCCGACTGACAAGCCTCTATGGCTACACCTTC. Translating gives CASSRLTSLYGYTF.

This clonotype has at least ten counts. The chain employs TRBV30 and TRBJ1-1; TRBD1 matches at 8 bases. Germline-derived CDR1 and CDR2 are GTSNPN and SVGIG (reference sequence). This CDR3 region has 16 residues. With V trimmed by 3 bases and J by 6 bases, 15 bases remained unmatched. The CDR3 DNA follows: TGTGCCTGGAGGGTTAGTCCGGGACAGGAAGGGTCTGAAGCTTTCTTT. As protein: CAWRVSPGQEGSEAFF.

This clonotype was found a few times. This chain links TRBV27 with TRBJ2-1, with D unresolved. Germline assignment: CDR1 MNHEY and CDR2 SMNVEV (reference sequence). V was shortened by 11 bases and J by 8 bases, with 25 bases between the two germline ends. The CDR3 spans 15 residues. The CDR3 loop reads CAAYKGVAFADEQFF. The CDR3 DNA follows: TGTGCCGCCTATAAGGGCGTTGCGTTTGCCGATGAGCAGTTCTTC.

This clonotype was recorded at least ten times. The rearrangement joins TRBV18 to TRBJ2-7; D assignment may be TRBD1 or TRBD2 (5 bases each). The germline V and J ends were trimmed by 3 bases and 2 bases, with 14 bases remaining between them. Germline V CDR1 and CDR2: KGHSH, LQKENI. This CDR3 is built from 15 residues. CDR3 residues: CASSPTLEGPYEQYF. CDR3 nucleotides: TGTGCCAGCTCACCGACACTCGAGGGGCCCTACGAGCAGTACTTC.